Here is one T cell receptor beta chain with its context. No antigen is known for it. These data are taken from a study of cytomegalovirus exposure and HLA in healthy donors. Whole-study results and caveats: When analyzed later, the rates of TCR association showed variation by HLA locus, with DRB1 the most and HLA-C the fewest. Relative to the approximately 680-donor mean, N-insertions were reportedly fewer in an Asian-associated ancestry cluster in a later analysis. It was 164 TCR beta chains that were listed as cytomegalovirus-associated. Association with HLA alleles at 0.05 false discovery rate was found for 16,951 TCR beta sequences in a later analysis.

Vbeta (60) and Jbeta (13) primers were used in the PCR. The data were produced by immunoSEQ multiplex PCR, yet TCRdb's version contains in-frame clones alone and is incomplete. The sample holds fewer than 130,000 clones; around four fifths are singletons and the top ten take about 3.2%. CDR3 size: 14 residues. CDR1 and CDR2 from the germline V gene are SEHNR and FQNEAQ (reference sequence). V lost 6 bases and J lost 4; bases outside the gene matches: 8. The sample taken for sequencing was PBMCs. The chain couples TRBV7-9 to TRBJ1-2; 7 bases map to TRBD1. This TCR derives from a woman aged 60-75 years in good health and CMV-seropositive. DNA for the CDR3: TGTGCCAGCAGTAAGGACAGGTTCAGCTATGGCTACACCTTC. This sequence encodes CASSKDRFSYGYTF.